This T cell receptor beta chain was retrieved from a study of T cells in Graves' hyperthyroidism and ophthalmopathy. The ends lost 0 bases at V and 6 bases at J; junction bases unmatched: 8. The CDR3 is made up of 17 amino acids. Amplification of TCR beta CDR3 regions used RNA as the template. HTBI primers were the set used in a first-round RT-PCR of the TCR CDR3. TCRdb processed the multiplex PCR reads anew with MiXCR; each CDR3 protein has one entry. The table records some 350,000 distinct CDR3 sequences, roughly 15% of them present only once. The genes are TRBV12-3 or TRBV12-4 and TRBJ2-1; 10 positions agree with TRBD2. The sample comprised blood. This receptor was taken from a woman aged 60-70 years with Graves' ophthalmopathy. The CDR3 loop is CASSLAWASGRPNEQFF. CDR3 in DNA: TGTGCCAGCAGTTTAGCGTGGGCTAGCGGGAGACCCAATGAGCAGTTCTTC.